Below, one T cell receptor (beta chain) is given with its context. Study processing details: Reference gene primer amplification yielded estimated nucleated cell counts. Only in-frame clones appear in the TCRdb table, and some are missing; sequencing was by immunoSEQ multiplex PCR. D and trimming were read from the DNA, whereas the V and J calls and clone size are those reported in that table. Among roughly 440,000 clones listed, approximately 90% were seen once. Seattle researchers signed up patients amid active infection and tracked them longitudinally. The CDR3 runs to 15 residues. V was trimmed by 6 bases and J by 3 bases, leaving 12 bases between them. Germline CDR1 reads MNHEY; CDR2 reads SVGAGI. These data are taken from a study of blood T cell repertoires in COVID-19. For the study at large: COVID-19 samples, acute and convalescent, were from the United States, Italy and Spain. Sample material is recorded as cDNA or gDNA derived from T cells, B-cell-depleted T cells, or PBMCs.

This TCR was sampled from a woman between 50 and 59 years old with COVID-19, enrolled during active disease. This chain joins TRBV6-5 and TRBJ2-6; TRBD1 is a possible D gene (6 bases). Input material: peripheral blood. The CDR3 DNA follows: TGTGCCAGCAGAAGAAGCAGGGGTGGGGCCAACGTCCTGACTTTC. Its translation: CASRRSRGGANVLTF.